The source of this T cell receptor beta chain is a study of human thymus T cells (dated by TCRdb to the early 2020s). Concerning the study at large: TCR alpha and beta repertoires from roughly eight infant thymus samples and a few related peripheral blood samples were characterized in the study. The infant donors were about 7 to 244 days old, and the cohort included six or seven males and two females. What the authors observed across the whole study: V and J gene segment usage appeared biased in both thymic and peripheral blood repertoires. According to the related research, thymic TCR repertoires were highly overlapping among unrelated individuals. Thymus samples yielded on average roughly 800,000 unique TCRB clonotypes, compared with 65,000 to 100,000 from blood samples.

TCRB and TCRAD loci were amplified from a standardized quantity of quality-controlled genomic DNA using the immunoSEQ multiplex PCR assay. The amplicons spanned the V(D)J region and were long enough to cover the CDR3 and allow V and J genes to be identified. Amplicon sequencing was performed on an Illumina platform through the commercial immunoSEQ service. Concerning the study's data processing: Primer bias and sequencing errors were corrected as previously described, and TCRAD and TCRB were defined on the basis of the IMGT database. immunoSEQ Analyzer 3.0 and VDJTools were used for repertoire analysis, which covered basic statistics, V/J segment usage, diversity estimates, rarefaction and pairwise overlap. Diversity was estimated with Chao1, ChaoE, Efron-Thisted, Shannon and inverse Simpson indices, and also on datasets down-sampled to the smallest sample. Repertoire overlap was determined by strict matching of CDR3 nucleotide sequence, V gene and J gene, and Jaccard-based multidimensional scaling clustering was applied. TCRdb took over this immuneACCESS table, retaining in-frame rearrangements with V and J assigned. Such tables are incomplete; in checked studies, under half of the missing clones stem from an unresolved V gene, and the remainder is unexplained. From that table come the V and J calls and clone size; the DNA was used to work out D and trimming. This sample lists about 120,000 clones; around 94% were detected once. Together, the top ten hold 0.024% of the sample.

Deletion took 3 bases off V and 0 bases off J, with a span of 28 bases between the germline ends. Spanning cysteine to phenylalanine, the CDR3 consists of 20 amino acids. The sequence is cut down to CDR3 DNA, 60 bases in frame from base 1. According to the germline V gene, CDR1 reads SGHRS and CDR2 reads YFSETQ. Thymus tissue was collected as surgical resects that were removed during corrective cardiac surgery. Donors were immunologically healthy infants undergoing open corrective cardiac surgery for congenital heart defects in Finland. Thymocytes were released mechanically from tissue and stored at -70 °C as pellets of roughly 8.5-32 million cells. A QIAsymphony instrument was used to extract genomic DNA from the frozen cell pellets. Turning to this clone: Which antigen it targets is not known. The sample holds no much larger clone one base away, and base qualities are not on file.

The sequenced sample consisted of thymus tissue. The TCR originated in a boy under two years old with a congenital heart defect but otherwise immunologically healthy. The chain is made from TRBV5-1 and TRBJ2-7; TRBD1 could be the D gene, as 6 bases match. The bases are TGCGCCAGCAGCTCTCGATCCTCCCGACAGGCCCCTCCGGGCTCCTACGAGCAGTACTTC. It translates to CASSSRSSRQAPPGSYEQYF.